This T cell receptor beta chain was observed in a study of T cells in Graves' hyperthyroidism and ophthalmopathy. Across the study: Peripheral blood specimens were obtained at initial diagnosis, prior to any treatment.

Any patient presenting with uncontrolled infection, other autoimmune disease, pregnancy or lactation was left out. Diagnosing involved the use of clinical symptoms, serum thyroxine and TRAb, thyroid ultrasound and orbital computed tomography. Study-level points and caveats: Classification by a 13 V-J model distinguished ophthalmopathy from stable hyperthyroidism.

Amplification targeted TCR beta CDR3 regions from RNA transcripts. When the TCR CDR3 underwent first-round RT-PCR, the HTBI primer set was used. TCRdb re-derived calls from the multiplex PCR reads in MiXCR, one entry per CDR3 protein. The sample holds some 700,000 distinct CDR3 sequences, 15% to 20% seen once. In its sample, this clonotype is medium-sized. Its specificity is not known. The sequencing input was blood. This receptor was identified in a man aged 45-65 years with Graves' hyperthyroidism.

As DNA, the CDR3 is TGTGCCAGCAAGGATTCCGGGACAGGGTGGGACGAGCAGTACTTC. Protein sequence: CASKDSGTGWDEQYF. The V call is TRBV27, the J call TRBJ2-7, with 9 bases lining up with TRBD1. CDR3 size: 15 residues. J was trimmed by 5 bases and V by 7 bases; bases with no gene match: 12. Germline V lookup: CDR1 MNHEY, CDR2 SMNVEV (reference sequence).